The entry that follows covers one T cell receptor beta chain sequence. These data originate in a study of control samples from healthy donors and cancer patients. TCRdb keeps only in-frame clones here, not all; method: immunoSEQ multiplex PCR. The table records around 180,000 clones, 75% to 95% of them present only once. The sequence came from a woman in her thirties or forties in good health. Sequencing input: blood.

The CDR3, as DNA: TGCGCCAGCAGCCAACCCCCTGACAGGGGACTCACTGAAGCTTTCTTT. Protein: CASSQPPDRGLTEAFF. The chain joins TRBV5-1 to TRBJ1-1, with 8 bases fitting TRBD1. V shed 4 bases and J 4 bases; nucleotides not matched to a gene: 12. CDR1 and CDR2 (germline): SGHRS, YFSETQ. The CDR3 contains 16 residues.